The 27 T cell receptor beta chains below come from one sample, sequenced in a study of control samples from healthy donors and cancer patients. Method: immunoSEQ multiplex PCR; TCRdb's copy keeps in-frame clones and lacks some. This sample has about 85,000 clones, with over 75% found just once. Sequenced material: blood. The receptors stem from a woman between 18 and 29 years old in good health.

This chain uses TRBV7-2 with TRBJ1-5, with D possibly matching TRBD1 (6 bases). The germline CDR1 and CDR2 sequences are SGHTA and FQGNSA. V lost 4 bases, J lost 7 bases, and 14 bases lay in between. The CDR3 loop spans 14 amino acids. The CDR3 DNA reads TGTGCCAGCAGCTCACAAAGGGGGACGCAGCCCCAGCATTTT. This translates into CASSSQRGTQPQHF.

This clone appeared once. This chain joins TRBV6-4 and TRBJ2-1, with D perhaps TRBD1 (5 bases). Trimming shortened V by 0 bases and J by 5 bases, and 5 bases separated the two germline ends. Germline V CDR1 and CDR2: MRHNA, SNTAGT. The CDR3 has 13 amino acids. CDR3 residues: CASSDSDNNEQFF. DNA of the CDR3: TGTGCCAGCAGTGACTCGGACAACAATGAGCAGTTCTTC.

J is TRBJ1-4 and V is TRBV7-2; 11 bases line up with TRBD1. This CDR3 region has 16 residues. Germline CDR1 is SGHTA and CDR2 is FQGNSA. The junction had 9 bases not matched to a gene; V was cut back by 5 bases and J by 7 bases. In nucleotides, the CDR3 is TGTGCCAGCAGCCACCCTCCGGGACAGGGGGTTGAAAAACTGTTTTTT. Encoded protein: CASSHPPGQGVEKLFF.

This rearrangement joins TRBV6-5 to TRBJ2-7; 9 positions agree with TRBD1. The V and J ends lost 6 bases and 6 bases, in that order; junction bases with no gene match: 6. This CDR3 contains 13 residues. CDR1 is MNHEY and CDR2 is SVGAGI in the germline V gene. The CDR3 sequence is CASRDGQGPEQYF. DNA of the CDR3: TGTGCCAGCAGAGACGGACAGGGGCCCGAGCAGTACTTC.

V and J are TRBV2 and TRBJ2-5, with D perhaps given as TRBD1 or TRBD2 (5 bases each). Germline-derived CDR1 and CDR2 are SNHLY and FYNNEI. This CDR3 contains 14 residues. V lost 7 bases to trimming and J lost 2 bases, with 14 bases between them. The CDR3 is CASKSRGGQETQYF. The CDR3 bases are TGTGCCAGCAAATCACGTGGGGGTCAAGAGACCCAGTACTTC.

Concerning this clone: A junction boundary mismatches the germline segment, possibly from a read error. The chain recombines TRBV5-5 with TRBJ1-2, with D possibly being TRBD1 (6 bases). This CDR3 is built from 12 residues. Germline lookup yields CDR1 SGHKS and CDR2 YYEKEE (reference sequence). DNA for the CDR3: TGTGCCAGCAGCTTGGTGGGGGGCGCGTTGGGCTTC. Encoded protein: CASSLVGGALGF. Using reference TRBV5-5 and TRBJ1-2 for the parts outside the CDR3, the full variable domain is DAGVTQSPTHLIKTRGQQVTLRCSPISGHKSVSWYQQVLGQGPQFIFQYYEKEERGRGNFPDRFSARQFPNYSSELNVNALLLGDSALYLCASSLVGGALGFGSGTRLTVV.

The V and J genes are TRBV3-1 (or the pseudogene TRBV3-2) and TRBJ2-7; 7 nucleotides match TRBD2. The CDR3 covers 16 residues. V lost 0 bases and J lost 3; bases outside the gene matches: 8. CDR1 and CDR2 (germline): LGHDT, YNNKEL (reference sequence). CDR3 loop: CASSQDTERGNYEQYF. The CDR3 nucleotides are TGTGCCAGCAGCCAAGACACCGAGCGGGGAAACTACGAGCAGTACTTC.

This clone has more than one count but fewer than ten. The DNA of the CDR3 is TGTGCCAGCAGCACGCCGGGGGGGCAGTTCTTC. Translated, it gives CASSTPGGQFF. This sequence joins TRBV6-5 and TRBJ2-1; 7 bases fit TRBD2. The CDR3 has 11 residues. Germline V gene sequence: CDR1 MNHEY, CDR2 SVGAGI. V was clipped by 6 bases and J by 12 bases; unmatched bases: 5.

This chain uses TRBV7-8 with TRBJ1-1; 7 bases line up with TRBD1. V was pared by 1 base and J by 1 base, with 3 bases of the junction left unmatched. Germline assignment: CDR1 SGHVS and CDR2 FQNEAQ. The CDR3 is made up of 15 amino acids. The CDR3 sequence is CASSLGQGQNTEAFF. CDR3 bases: TGTGCCAGCAGCTTAGGACAGGGACAGAACACTGAAGCTTTCTTT.

This chain connects TRBV11-2 to TRBJ2-6; no reliable D call. Germline V gene sequence: CDR1 SGHAT, CDR2 FQNNGV. The CDR3 loop spans 17 amino acids. Trimming left V 5 bases short and J 2 bases short, with 16 bases between. The CDR3 bases are TGTGCCAGCAGCCCGCGATCGGATGTCGCTGGGGCCAACGTCCTGACTTTC. Its protein is CASSPRSDVAGANVLTF.

V usage is TRBV24-1 and J usage is TRBJ2-7; a weak D match, TRBD2 (5 bases). The CDR3 totals 12 residues. The V and J ends lost 4 bases and 7 bases respectively, with 10 bases between them. Germline V gives CDR1 KGHDR, CDR2 SFDVKD. CDR3 in amino acids: CATSDAPGEQYF. CDR3 coding DNA: TGTGCCACCAGTGACGCTCCGGGGGAGCAGTACTTC.

The CDR3 loop is CASGVGNQPQHF. Here the CDR3 DNA reads TGTGCCAGCGGGGTAGGCAATCAGCCCCAGCATTTT. The chain combines TRBV6-5 with TRBJ1-5; no reliable D call. Trimming stripped 8 bases from V and 2 bases from J, with 7 bases between. Germline V CDR1 and CDR2: MNHEY, SVGAGI. The CDR3 is made up of 12 amino acids.

V is TRBV5-8 and J is TRBJ2-5, with 14 bases identical to TRBD2. CDR3 size: 17 residues. Germline loops: CDR1 SGHTS, CDR2 YDEGEE. V was clipped by 4 bases and J by 1 base; unmatched bases: 6. CDR3 sequence: CASSPGLAGDPQETQYF. The CDR3 bases are TGTGCCAGCAGCCCGGGACTAGCGGGGGACCCCCAAGAGACCCAGTACTTC.

This chain uses TRBV4-1 with TRBJ2-5; 9 nucleotides align to TRBD2. CDR1 and CDR2 (germline): MGHRA, YSYEKL. J lost 4 bases, V lost 2 bases, and 5 bases had no gene match. This CDR3 contains 15 residues. The CDR3 region has the DNA TGCGCCAGCAGCCAAATGGGACTAGCAGGAGAGACCCAGTACTTC. Its protein is CASSQMGLAGETQYF.

The chain carries TRBV2 and TRBJ1-6; 8 bases fit TRBD1. V lost 7 bases and J lost 7; bases outside the gene matches: 9. This CDR3 spans 15 amino acids. Germline V gene lookup returns CDR1 SNHLY and CDR2 FYNNEI. CDR3 nucleotide sequence: TGTGCCAGCAAGCTAGGACAGGGCGAGAATTCACCCCTCCACTTT. As protein: CASKLGQGENSPLHF.

The chain has TRBV5-4 and TRBJ2-7, with a weak D call TRBD2 (5 bases). The CDR3 consists of 13 residues. Trimming removed 2 bases at V and 2 bases at J, with 8 bases between. CDR1 SGHNT and CDR2 YYREEE come from the germline V gene (reference sequence). The CDR3 DNA reads TGTGCCAGCAGCTTAACCGGGGCCTACGAGCAGTACTTC. It codes for CASSLTGAYEQYF.

The chain combines TRBV24-1 with TRBJ2-3; possible D gene TRBD2, 5 bases. V was shortened by 9 bases and J by 4 bases, with 13 bases between the two germline ends. Germline V gene lookup returns CDR1 KGHDR and CDR2 SFDVKD. This CDR3 has 13 amino acids. The CDR3 spells CATSLPGSDTQYF. The CDR3 nucleotides read TGTGCCACCTCCCTCCCGGGGTCAGATACGCAGTATTTT.

This clone came up once. This chain joins TRBV2 and TRBJ2-5, with 9 bases fitting TRBD1. V trimming: 5 bases; J trimming: 3 bases; junction bases outside the gene matches: 4. The CDR3 has 14 amino acids. CDR1 and CDR2 from the germline V gene are SNHLY and FYNNEI. This chain's CDR3 is CASSLQGAEETQYF. The CDR3 region has the DNA TGTGCCAGCAGTTTACAGGGGGCCGAAGAGACCCAGTACTTC.

The chain combines TRBV2 with TRBJ1-5; D might be TRBD1 (6 bases). Trimming left V 10 bases short and J 3 bases short, with 13 bases between. The CDR3 covers 13 residues. Germline loops: CDR1 SNHLY, CDR2 FYNNEI. The CDR3 DNA is TGTGCCACCCGGGACACCTCCAATCAGCCCCAGCATTTT. This encodes CATRDTSNQPQHF.

The J gene is TRBJ2-7, the V gene TRBV27; TRBD2 might be the D (6 bases). The CDR3 covers 13 residues. V lost 3 bases and J 6 bases, leaving 12 bases between the germline ends. In germline, CDR1 is MNHEY, CDR2 SMNVEV (reference sequence). CDR3 protein: CASSFIGGTEQYF. The CDR3 region has the DNA TGTGCCAGCAGTTTTATCGGAGGGACCGAGCAGTACTTC.

This chain uses TRBV5-6 with TRBJ1-3; 7 positions match TRBD1. Germline lookup yields CDR1 SGHDT and CDR2 YYEEEE. The junction had 0 bases not matched to a gene; V was cut back by 4 bases and J by 2 bases. This CDR3 has 13 residues. For the CDR3, the DNA is TGTGCCAGCAGCCAGGGGGCTGGAAACACCATATATTTT. Protein sequence: CASSQGAGNTIYF.

The chain is built from TRBV11-2 and TRBJ2-5; 9 nucleotides match TRBD2. The germline gives CDR1 SGHAT, CDR2 FQNNGV. The CDR3 runs to 15 residues. V trimming: 1 base; J trimming: 5 bases; junction bases outside the gene matches: 5. Here the CDR3 reads CASSLGGGALETQYF. The CDR3 DNA sequence: TGTGCCAGCAGCTTAGGCGGGGGGGCCTTGGAGACCCAGTACTTC.

The chain joins TRBV7-9 to TRBJ2-3; tentatively, D is TRBD2 (5 bases). The length of the CDR3 is 16 residues. V lost 3 bases to trimming and J lost 3 bases, with 16 bases between them. Germline lookup yields CDR1 SEHNR and CDR2 FQNEAQ (reference sequence). CDR3 bases: TGTGCCAGCAGCTTCGAGACTGGCGGGCGGACAGATACGCAGTATTTT. It codes for CASSFETGGRTDTQYF.

The rearrangement links TRBV14 to TRBJ2-1; 9 bases align to TRBD1. CDR3 length equals 14 residues. CDR1 SGHDN and CDR2 FVKESK come from the germline V gene. The V and J ends lost 4 bases and 12 bases, in that order; junction bases with no gene match: 10. In nucleotides, the CDR3 is TGTGCCAGCAGCCCCCGGGACAGGGTAACGGGGCAGTTCTTC. As protein: CASSPRDRVTGQFF.

The chain combines TRBV29-1 with TRBJ1-2; 8 bases line up with TRBD1. Germline CDR1 and CDR2: SQVTM and ANQGSEA. The CDR3 loop spans 12 amino acids. V lost 6 bases to trimming and J lost 4 bases; unmatched junction nucleotides: 4. CDR3 nucleotide sequence: TGCAGCGTCGATGGACAGGGCTATGGCTACACCTTC. It translates to CSVDGQGYGYTF.

The rearrangement links TRBV2 to TRBJ1-6; D gene ambiguous. V lost 8 bases, J lost 6 bases, and 11 bases lay in between. Germline CDR1 and CDR2: SNHLY and FYNNEI. This CDR3 has 13 residues. The CDR3 here is CASEGGANSPLHF. In DNA form, the CDR3 reads TGTGCCAGCGAGGGCGGAGCTAATTCACCCCTCCACTTT.

V gene TRBV2 combines with J gene TRBJ1-2; 8 nucleotides line up with TRBD1. Germline V gene data show CDR1 as SNHLY and CDR2 as FYNNEI. This CDR3 is 13 amino acids long. Trimming took 8 bases from V and 3 from J; bases not matched to a gene: 5. The CDR3 DNA sequence: TGTGCCAGCTTTCGACAGGGGCACTATGGCTACACCTTC. This sequence encodes CASFRQGHYGYTF.